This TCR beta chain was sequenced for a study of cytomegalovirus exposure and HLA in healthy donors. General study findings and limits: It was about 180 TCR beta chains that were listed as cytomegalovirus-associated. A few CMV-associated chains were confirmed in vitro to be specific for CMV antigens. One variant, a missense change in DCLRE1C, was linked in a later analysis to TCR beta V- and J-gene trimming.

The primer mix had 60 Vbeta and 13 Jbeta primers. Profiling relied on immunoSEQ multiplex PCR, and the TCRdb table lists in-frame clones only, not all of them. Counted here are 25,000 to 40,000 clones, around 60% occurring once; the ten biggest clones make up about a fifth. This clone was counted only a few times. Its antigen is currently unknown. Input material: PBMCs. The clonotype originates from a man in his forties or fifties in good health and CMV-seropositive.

The CDR3 DNA reads as TGCGCCAGCAGCTTGGATGCGGGGGGGCCCTACGAGCAGTACTTC. Its protein product is CASSLDAGGPYEQYF. The chain links TRBV5-1 to TRBJ2-7, with 9 bases matching TRBD2. In germline, CDR1 is SGHRS, CDR2 YFSETQ. The V segment lost 0 bases and the J segment 2 bases; nucleotides outside the gene matches: 3. The CDR3 extends over 15 amino acids.